The 25 T cell receptor beta chains below were found in one sample sequenced in a study of T-cell reconstitution after alpha-beta-depleted transplantation in children. Construction of the TCRbeta library involved unique molecular identifiers. TCRdb re-called the PCR reads with MiXCR, one entry per CDR3 protein. Of 280,000 or so distinct CDR3 sequences listed, 11% are singletons. Sequences were derived from peripheral blood, sampled 180 days after TCRalphabeta/CD19-depleted stem cell transplant. These receptors came from a male patient aged 2-15 years who had a stem cell transplant for chronic granulomatous disease, so the T cells may come from the graft donor.

This clonotype came up a few times. J is TRBJ2-2 and V is TRBV5-4; D call uncertain. Germline CDR1 SGHNT, CDR2 YYREEE (reference sequence). V was trimmed by 5 bases and J by 8 bases, leaving 16 bases between them. The CDR3 runs 14 residues. As DNA, the CDR3 is TGTGCCAGCAGTTCGGTCGGGTATGAGGGGGAGCTGTTTTTT. Its protein is CASSSVGYEGELFF.

Note on this clonotype: One base away lies a much larger clone, so this may be a sequencing read error. The chain couples TRBV4-1 to TRBJ2-1; D not certain. This CDR3 region has 16 residues. Per the germline V gene, CDR1 is MGHRA and CDR2 is YSYEKL. V dropped 4 bases and J dropped 4 bases, with 17 bases sitting between them. The CDR3 DNA reads TGCGCCAGCAGCCGACGTACATGGAACGATTACAATGAGCAGTTCTTC. It is translated as CASSRRTWNDYNEQFF.

The sample holds a few counts of this clonotype. The J gene is TRBJ2-7, the V gene TRBV11-2; no reliable D call. V was pared by 0 bases and J by 2 bases, with 20 bases between. This CDR3 has 18 residues. The germline V gene has CDR1 SGHAT and CDR2 FQNNGV. CDR3 sequence (DNA): TGTGCCAGCAGCTTAGAGCCTCCATTCACCTATTCTACCTACGAGCAGTACTTC. This codes for CASSLEPPFTYSTYEQYF.

In its sample, this clonotype was seen many times. The CDR3 spells CASSQDQVRYEQYF. The CDR3 nucleotides are TGTGCCAGCAGCCAAGATCAAGTGAGATACGAGCAGTACTTC. The chain has TRBV4-2 and TRBJ2-7, with D unclear. This CDR3 region has 14 residues. The V end lost 0 bases, the J end lost 4 bases, and 10 bases lay between the germline ends. Germline CDR1 LGHNA, CDR2 YNFKEQ.

This clonotype was picked up a small number of times. The chain recombines TRBV19 with TRBJ2-7; TRBD2 aligns across 8 bases. Losses at the gene ends were 5 bases for V and 3 bases for J; bases not matched to a gene: 9. Germline-derived CDR1 and CDR2 are LNHDA and SQIVND (reference sequence). This CDR3 region has 15 residues. The CDR3 coding sequence is TGTGCCAGTAGTTCGCGGGAGGAGCCCTTCTACGAGCAGTACTTC. It specifies CASSSREEPFYEQYF.

This clonotype has at least ten counts. The V gene is TRBV5-1, the J gene TRBJ2-3; 7 positions match TRBD1. V was pared by 8 bases and J by 0 bases, with 9 bases of the junction left unmatched. The CDR3 has 15 amino acids. Germline V gene lookup returns CDR1 SGHRS and CDR2 YFSETQ. The CDR3 DNA follows: TGCGCCAGTGCTCCGGGACAGCCTAGCACAGATACGCAGTATTTT. It yields the protein CASAPGQPSTDTQYF.

This clonotype was detected many times. The J gene is TRBJ2-1, the V gene TRBV5-1; maybe TRBD2 (6 bases). The V and J ends lost 6 bases and 3 bases respectively, with 7 bases between them. Germline V lookup: CDR1 SGHRS, CDR2 YFSETQ. This CDR3 spans 12 amino acids. This CDR3 is CASTGVYNEQFF. The CDR3 nucleotides read TGCGCCAGCACGGGAGTCTACAATGAGCAGTTCTTC.

This clonotype was observed a handful of times. The chain links TRBV2 to TRBJ2-7, with 10 bases identical to TRBD2. With V trimmed by 4 bases and J by 6 bases, 9 bases remained unmatched. The CDR3 length is 15 residues. CDR1 is SNHLY, CDR2 FYNNEI, per germline. DNA for the CDR3: TGTGCCAGCAGTGTCGATAGAGCGGGGGGGCGCGAGCAGTACTTC. It encodes CASSVDRAGGREQYF.

This clonotype was observed many times. V is TRBV11-2 and J is TRBJ1-2; D gene uncertain. CDR3 size: 18 residues. From germline, CDR1 is SGHAT and CDR2 FQNNGV. V was cut by 0 bases and J by 0 bases, with 17 bases left in between. This chain's CDR3 is CASSLEYSAALSNYGYTF. CDR3 bases: TGTGCCAGCAGCTTAGAGTATTCGGCAGCCCTCTCTAACTATGGCTACACCTTC.

To note about this clonotype: This may stem from a read error, because a much larger clone lies one nucleotide away. The rearrangement joins TRBV10-1 to TRBJ2-1, with D possibly being TRBD2 (6 bases). Per the germline V gene, CDR1 is WNHNN and CDR2 is SYGVQD (reference sequence). V was clipped by 9 bases and J by 5 bases, with 17 bases between them. This CDR3 has 14 residues. The CDR3 DNA reads TGCGCCAGGGGGAGGCAGCCCATCCACAATGAGCAGTTCTTC. Translated, it gives CARGRQPIHNEQFF.

This clonotype has at least ten counts. The chain is built from TRBV18 and TRBJ1-1; 9 bases map to TRBD1. Germline V gene data show CDR1 as KGHSH and CDR2 as LQKENI. Unmatched junction bases numbered 6, after V lost 3 bases and J lost 4 bases. The CDR3 extends over 15 amino acids. CDR3 sequence reads: CASSPVGQGLTEAFF. In DNA form, the CDR3 reads TGTGCCAGCTCACCGGTGGGACAGGGCCTCACTGAAGCTTTCTTT.

The sample holds many counts of this clonotype. The chain has TRBV6-2 or TRBV6-3 and TRBJ2-3; 8 nucleotides align to TRBD2. This CDR3 region has 15 residues. The V gene's germline CDR1 is MNHEY and CDR2 SVGEGT. V was clipped by 6 bases and J by 6 bases; unmatched bases: 11. The CDR3 spells CASRPSGRLGDTQYF. DNA of the CDR3: TGTGCCAGCAGACCCAGCGGGAGATTGGGTGATACGCAGTATTTT.

With respect to this clonotype: A much larger clonotype is one base distant, so this may be a read error. V usage is TRBV12-3 or TRBV12-4 and J usage is TRBJ1-5, with 7 bases identical to TRBD1. This CDR3 spans 13 amino acids. The CDR3 coding sequence is TGTGCCAACAGTCAATCCCAGGGGGGTACCCAGCATTTT. It specifies CANSQSQGGTQHF.

This clonotype has a count of ten or more. V usage is TRBV15 and J usage is TRBJ2-5; 11 nucleotides agree with TRBD1. The trim removed 5 bases at V and 5 bases at J, leaving 7 bases unmatched. Germline lookup yields CDR1 LNHNV and CDR2 YYDKDF (reference sequence). The CDR3 is 15 amino acids. This CDR3 is CATSGDRGSYETQYF. In DNA, the CDR3 is TGTGCCACCAGCGGGGACAGGGGGTCGTATGAGACCCAGTACTTC.

Of note for this clonotype: Given a much more abundant clone one base away, this may be a read error. The genes are TRBV24-1 and TRBJ2-5; no reliable D call. Germline values: CDR1 KGHDR, CDR2 SFDVKD. This CDR3 is built from 11 residues. This chain's CDR3 is CAASYRETQYF. In nucleotides, the CDR3 is TGTGCCGCCAGTTATAGGGAGACCCAGTACTTC.

This clonotype was counted at least ten times. The CDR3, as DNA: TGTGCCAGCAGTGGACGGCAGGGACTAGCGGGAGTAAAAACCGGGGAGCTGTTTTTT. Its translation is CASSGRQGLAGVKTGELFF. The rearrangement uses TRBV6-1 and TRBJ2-2; 14 nucleotides align to TRBD2. V lost 4 bases to trimming and J lost 5 bases; unmatched junction nucleotides: 12. CDR1 MNHNS and CDR2 SASEGT come from the germline V gene. This CDR3 is built from 19 residues.

This clonotype was counted at least ten times. The V call is TRBV5-1, the J call TRBJ2-2, with D perhaps matching TRBD2 (6 bases). The CDR3 loop spans 15 amino acids. Looked up from germline, CDR1 is SGHRS and CDR2 is YFSETQ. V lost 0 bases, J lost 2 bases, and 8 bases lay in between. The CDR3 here is CASSLDGSNTGELFF. CDR3 coding DNA: TGCGCCAGCAGCTTGGACGGGAGTAACACCGGGGAGCTGTTTTTT.

The chain carries TRBV27 and TRBJ2-7; a possible D gene is TRBD1 (6 bases). The ends were cut back, 5 bases at V and 2 bases at J, with 16 bases in the middle. Germline CDR1 reads MNHEY; CDR2 reads SMNVEV (reference sequence). The CDR3 runs 15 residues. CDR3 sequence: CASSLQGTIPYEQYF. The CDR3 DNA is TGTGCCAGCAGTCTCCAAGGGACAATCCCCTACGAGCAGTACTTC.

This clonotype has more than one count but fewer than ten. V gene TRBV30 combines with J gene TRBJ2-1, with 15 bases matching TRBD2. The trim removed 4 bases at V and 9 bases at J, leaving 13 bases unmatched. CDR3 length: 17 residues. Germline V gene data show CDR1 as GTSNPN and CDR2 as SVGIG (reference sequence). CDR3 amino acids: CAWTYLRTSGRAGEQFF. CDR3 sequence (DNA): TGTGCCTGGACCTACCTCAGGACTAGCGGGAGGGCCGGTGAGCAGTTCTTC.

This clonotype was counted many times. The chain has TRBV12-3 or TRBV12-4 and TRBJ2-7; 10 nucleotides align to TRBD2. The CDR3 is 14 residues long. With V trimmed by 4 bases and J by 5 bases, 5 bases remained unmatched. The CDR3 reads CASSSSGRLDEQYF. DNA of the CDR3: TGTGCCAGCAGTTCTAGCGGGAGATTGGACGAGCAGTACTTC.

This clonotype has ten or more counts. The chain employs TRBV4-2 and TRBJ1-4, with 7 bases matching TRBD1. The trim removed 0 bases at V and 7 bases at J, leaving 11 bases unmatched. CDR1 and CDR2 from the germline V gene are LGHNA and YNFKEQ. The length of the CDR3 is 17 residues. CDR3 DNA sequence: TGTGCCAGCAGCCAAGAGGGGACCCCAGGGGGAAGTGAAAAACTGTTTTTT. It specifies CASSQEGTPGGSEKLFF.

At least ten counts were recorded for this clonotype. The chain combines TRBV29-1 with TRBJ2-1; D uncertain. This CDR3 spans 13 amino acids. Germline V lookup: CDR1 SQVTM, CDR2 ANQGSEA. V was cut by 1 base and J by 0 bases, with 4 bases left in between. CDR3 sequence: CSVEVLSYNEQFF. The CDR3 nucleotides read TGCAGCGTTGAAGTTCTCTCCTACAATGAGCAGTTCTTC.

This clonotype came up many times. In DNA form, the CDR3 reads TGCGCCAGCAGCAAGGGACAGGGTTGGAACGAGCAGTACTTC. Encoded protein: CASSKGQGWNEQYF. The rearrangement links TRBV5-1 to TRBJ2-7; 9 bases agree with TRBD1. With 4 bases clipped from V and 5 bases from J, the junction kept 7 bases outside the gene matches. CDR1 and CDR2 (germline): SGHRS, YFSETQ. The CDR3 runs to 14 residues. Together with reference TRBV5-1 and TRBJ2-7, the CDR3 gives the full variable domain: KAGVTQTPRYLIKTRGQQVTLSCSPISGHRSVSWYQQTPGQGLQFLFEYFSETQRNKGNFPGRFSGRQFSNSRSEMNVSTLELGDSALYLCASSKGQGWNEQYFGPGTRLTVT.

V usage is TRBV19 and J usage is TRBJ1-1; D ambiguous. The CDR3 is made up of 14 amino acids. Trimming took 0 bases from V and 0 from J, leaving 5 bases between them. From germline, CDR1 is LNHDA and CDR2 SQIVND (reference sequence). In nucleotides, the CDR3 is TGTGCCAGTAGTATAGATCTGGTGAACACTGAAGCTTTCTTT. Translated: CASSIDLVNTEAFF.

This clonotype showed up many times. J is TRBJ2-1 and V is TRBV27; D is perhaps TRBD1 (5 bases). Germline CDR1 and CDR2: MNHEY and SMNVEV (reference sequence). The CDR3 runs to 17 residues. V lost 0 bases to trimming and J lost 3 bases, with 15 bases between them. The CDR3 loop reads CASSLSKVAGHYNEQFF. The CDR3 DNA reads as TGTGCCAGCAGTTTATCGAAGGTGGCAGGGCACTACAATGAGCAGTTCTTC.